This TCR beta chain came from a study of T cell clonotyping in hematopoietic cell transplantation. General study results and limits: Broader posttransplant TCR repertoire diversity was predicted by graft donor and pretransplant recipient Inverse Simpson Index values. Few recipient clonotypes overlapped donors; over 95% were de novo at given depth. Recipient TCR diversity dropped after transplant; expanded clonotypes rose from day 30 to 180.

Clones were read by immunoSEQ multiplex PCR, and TCRdb kept only the in-frame ones, dropping some. The sample contains over 8,500 clones, roughly 90% of which appear only once. Germline CDR1 is SGHDN and CDR2 is FVKESK. V was shortened by 7 bases and J by 3 bases, with 15 bases between the two germline ends. The CDR3 has 14 amino acids. Concerning this clone: Antigen unknown.

This sequence joins TRBV14 and TRBJ1-1; no clear D gene. This specimen was PBMCs, taken 180 days after allogeneic stem cell transplant. This TCR came from a human patient who had an allogeneic stem cell transplant, so the T cells may come from the graft donor. The donor label of this sample is uncertain. Some clones in this sample may be carry-over from other donors' samples. In DNA, the CDR3 is TGTGCCAGCACCCCAGGCGGGTCTTACACTGAAGCTTTCTTT. Amino acids: CASTPGGSYTEAFF.